The 6 T cell receptor beta chains presented below share a single source sample, sequenced in a study of T cell clonality in common variable immunodeficiency. Profiled with immunoSEQ multiplex PCR; TCRdb holds only in-frame clones, not every one. The specimen gives 55,000 or so clones without singletons; the ten biggest hold around 0.8%. Sequenced: peripheral blood mononuclear cells. The receptors come from a person aged 18-70 years in good health.

This clone was observed many times. From the germline J gene comes the end of the CDR3, since the read stops 3 residues before it. This chain joins TRBV12-3 or TRBV12-4 and TRBJ2-1, with D possibly matching TRBD2 (5 bases). V was trimmed by 3 bases and J by 6 bases, leaving 21 bases between them. The CDR3 extends over 17 amino acids. This CDR3 reads CASSLATSSVRGNEQFF. CDR3 DNA, as far as it was read: TGTGCCAGCAGTTTGGCCACCTCAAGCGTTCGGGGCAATGAG.

This clone has a count of ten or more. CDR3 amino acids: CASSYIRLAKNIQYF. Partial CDR3 DNA: TGTGCCAGCAGCTACATCAGACTAGCCAAAAACATT. This chain joins TRBV6-2 or TRBV6-3 and TRBJ2-4; D uncertain. The read stops 3 residues short of the end of the CDR3; the missing end is completed from the germline J gene. Germline V CDR1 and CDR2: MNHEY, SVGEGT. The CDR3 spans 15 residues. Trimming stripped 6 bases from V and 0 bases from J, with 12 bases between.

This clone has a count of ten or more. The observed sequence ends 3 residues before the CDR3 terminus, with the missing tail filled in from the germline J gene. The chain carries TRBV12-3 or TRBV12-4 and TRBJ1-2; a weak D match, TRBD1 (6 bases). Trimming cost V 6 bases and J 7 bases, with 12 bases left between them. The CDR3 has 12 residues. The CDR3 sequence: CASRAGASGYTF. The sequenced part of the CDR3 DNA is TGTGCCAGCAGGGCGGGGGCGTCTGGC.

Points on this clone: The read falls 3 residues short of the CDR3 end, and the missing part is taken from the germline J gene. The chain is built from TRBV25-1 and TRBJ2-7; D is unresolved. Per germline, CDR1 MGHDK and CDR2 SYGVNS. V was pared by 5 bases and J by 3 bases, with 11 bases between. This CDR3 is 13 amino acids long. CDR3 DNA, as far as it was read: TGTGCCAGCAGTTCCCTAGGCAGCTACGAG. Translated: CASSSLGSYE. The CDR3 as a whole reads CASSSLGSYEQYF.

This clone showed up many times. The read terminates 3 residues before the CDR3 end, so the remaining end is supplied by the germline J gene. This chain connects TRBV2 to TRBJ2-3; a weak D match, TRBD2 (5 bases). The V gene lost 2 bases and the J gene lost 3 bases, with 15 bases spanning the gap. The germline gives CDR1 SNHLY, CDR2 FYNNEI. This CDR3 region has 16 residues. The covered CDR3 bases are TGTGCCAGCAGTGAACTAGCCCAGAAGGCGACAGATACG. Translating it yields CASSELAQKATDT. The CDR3 in full is CASSELAQKATDTQYF.

This clone was counted ten times or more. The CDR3 end is not reached by the read, which stops 3 residues before it; the germline J gene fills it in. This chain links TRBV7-3 with TRBJ2-1, with 14 bases lining up with TRBD2. Germline CDR1 reads SGHTA; CDR2 reads FQGTGA. V gave up 4 bases and J gave up 7 bases; unmatched junction bases: 3. The length of the CDR3 is 15 residues. The CDR3 loop reads CASSSGLAGGNEQFF. The CDR3 bases that were read are TGTGCCAGCAGCTCCGGACTAGCGGGAGGTAATGAG.